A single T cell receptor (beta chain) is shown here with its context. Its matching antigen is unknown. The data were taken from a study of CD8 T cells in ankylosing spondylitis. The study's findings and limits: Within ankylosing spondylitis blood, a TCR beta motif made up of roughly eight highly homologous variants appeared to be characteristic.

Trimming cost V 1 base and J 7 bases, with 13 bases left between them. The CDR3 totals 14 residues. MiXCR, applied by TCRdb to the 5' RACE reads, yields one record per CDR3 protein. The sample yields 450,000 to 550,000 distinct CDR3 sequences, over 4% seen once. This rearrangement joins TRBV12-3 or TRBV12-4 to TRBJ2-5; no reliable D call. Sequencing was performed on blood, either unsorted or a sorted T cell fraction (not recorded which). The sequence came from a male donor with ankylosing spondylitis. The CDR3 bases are TGTGCCAGCAGTTTAGGGATTGAGGCTGGGACCCAGTACTTC. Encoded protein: CASSLGIEAGTQYF.